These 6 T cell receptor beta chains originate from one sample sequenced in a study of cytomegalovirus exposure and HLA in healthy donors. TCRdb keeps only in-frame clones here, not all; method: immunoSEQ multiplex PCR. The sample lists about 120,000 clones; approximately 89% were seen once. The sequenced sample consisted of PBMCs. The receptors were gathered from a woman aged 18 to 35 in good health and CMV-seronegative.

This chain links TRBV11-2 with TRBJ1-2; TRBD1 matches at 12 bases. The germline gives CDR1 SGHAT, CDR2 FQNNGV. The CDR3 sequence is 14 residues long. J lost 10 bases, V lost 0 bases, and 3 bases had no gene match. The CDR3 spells CASSLEGTGGDYTF. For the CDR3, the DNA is TGTGCCAGCAGCTTAGAAGGGACAGGGGGCGACTACACCTTC.

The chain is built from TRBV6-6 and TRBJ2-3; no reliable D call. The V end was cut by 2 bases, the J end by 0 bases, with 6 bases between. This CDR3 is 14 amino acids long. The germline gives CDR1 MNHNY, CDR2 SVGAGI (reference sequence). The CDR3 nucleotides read TGTGCCAGCAGTTACGTTCTTAGCACAGATACGCAGTATTTT. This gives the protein CASSYVLSTDTQYF.

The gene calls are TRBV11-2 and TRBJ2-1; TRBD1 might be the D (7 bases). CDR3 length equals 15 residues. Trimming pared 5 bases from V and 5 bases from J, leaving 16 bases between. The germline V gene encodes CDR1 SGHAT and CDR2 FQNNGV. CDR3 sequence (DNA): TGTGCCAGCAGCCCAGGGGGGCTCATAGACAATGAGCAGTTCTTC. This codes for CASSPGGLIDNEQFF.

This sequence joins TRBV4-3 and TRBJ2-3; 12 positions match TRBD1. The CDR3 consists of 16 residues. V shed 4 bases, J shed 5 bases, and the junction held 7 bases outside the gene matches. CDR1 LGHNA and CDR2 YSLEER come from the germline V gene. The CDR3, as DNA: TGCGCCAGCAGCCGCGGGACAGGGGGCGCGGGAGATACGCAGTATTTT. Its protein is CASSRGTGGAGDTQYF.

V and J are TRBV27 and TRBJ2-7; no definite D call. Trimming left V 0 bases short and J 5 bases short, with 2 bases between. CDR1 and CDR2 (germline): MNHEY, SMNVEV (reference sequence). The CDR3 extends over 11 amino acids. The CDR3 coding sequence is TGTGCCAGCAGTTTATCCGACGAGCAGTACTTC. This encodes CASSLSDEQYF.

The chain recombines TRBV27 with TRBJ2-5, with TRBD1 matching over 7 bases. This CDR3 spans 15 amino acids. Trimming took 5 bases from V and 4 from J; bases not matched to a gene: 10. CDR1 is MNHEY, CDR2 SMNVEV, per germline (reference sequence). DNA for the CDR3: TGTGCCAGCAGTCCCTGGGGACAGCGAGGAGAGACCCAGTACTTC. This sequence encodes CASSPWGQRGETQYF.